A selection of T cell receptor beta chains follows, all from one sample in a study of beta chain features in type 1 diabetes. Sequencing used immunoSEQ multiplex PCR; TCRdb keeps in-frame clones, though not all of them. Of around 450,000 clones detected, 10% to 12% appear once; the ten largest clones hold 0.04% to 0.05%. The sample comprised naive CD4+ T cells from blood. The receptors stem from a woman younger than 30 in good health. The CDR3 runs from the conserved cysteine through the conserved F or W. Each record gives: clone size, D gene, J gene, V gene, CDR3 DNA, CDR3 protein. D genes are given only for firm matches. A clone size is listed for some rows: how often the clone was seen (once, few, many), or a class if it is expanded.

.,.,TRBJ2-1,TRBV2,TGTGCCAGCACTCCAGGCAGGACCCTGGTGAATGAGCAGTTCTTC,CASTPGRTLVNEQFF
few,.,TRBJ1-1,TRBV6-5,TGTGCCAGCAGTTACTCGGGCGGGGACACTGAAGCTTTCTTT,CASSYSGGDTEAFF
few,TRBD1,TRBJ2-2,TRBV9,TGTGCCAGCAGCGCAGAGATCAGGGGGCCAAGCACCGGGGAGCTGTTTTTT,CASSAEIRGPSTGELFF
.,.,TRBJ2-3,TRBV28,TGTGCCAGCAGTATACAGGGTCGGGGCCCAGATACGCAGTATTTT,CASSIQGRGPDTQYF
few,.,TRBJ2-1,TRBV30,TGTGCCTGGAGTATCCACCCCAATGAGCAGTTCTTC,CAWSIHPNEQFF
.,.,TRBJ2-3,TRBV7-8,TGTGCCAGCAGCTTAGAGGATCTGGACTGGGATACGCAGTATTTT,CASSLEDLDWDTQYF
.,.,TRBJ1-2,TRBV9,TGTGCCAGCAGCGTAGGAGAAGGGCCAGCCTACACCTTC,CASSVGEGPAYTF
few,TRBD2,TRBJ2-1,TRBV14,TGTGCCAGCAGCGGACTAGCGGGGGCGGTCGGTAATGAGCAGTTCTTC,CASSGLAGAVGNEQFF
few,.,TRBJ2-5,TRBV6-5,TGTGCCACCCAAGAGACCCAGTACTTC,CATQETQYF
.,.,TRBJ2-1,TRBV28,TGTGCCAGCGGACCGGCGGGGAGCTCCTACAATGAGCAGTTCTTC,CASGPAGSSYNEQFF
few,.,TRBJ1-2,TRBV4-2,TGTGCCAGCAGCCAAGATTGGAACTATGGCTACACCTTC,CASSQDWNYGYTF
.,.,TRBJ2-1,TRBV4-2,TGTGCCAGCAGCCAAGGGGTGGTTATCTACAATGAGCAGTTCTTC,CASSQGVVIYNEQFF
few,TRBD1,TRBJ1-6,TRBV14,TGTGCCAGCAGCCATTTTGGACAGGGGACAAATTCACCCCTCCACTTT,CASSHFGQGTNSPLHF